This T cell receptor (beta chain) was profiled in a study of cytomegalovirus exposure and HLA in healthy donors. The ends were cut back, 0 bases at V and 4 bases at J, with 19 bases in the middle. Germline-derived CDR1 and CDR2 are SGDLS and YYNGEE. The CDR3 covers 17 residues. To note about this clone: Its antigen remains unidentified.

TCRdb's table, derived via immunoSEQ multiplex PCR, lists solely in-frame clones and lacks some. The sample includes 90,000 to 120,000 clones, nearly 97% of them seen just once. Whole-study results and caveats: Overall, about 160 TCR beta chains were annotated as cytomegalovirus-associated.

Sequenced sample: PBMCs. The V call is TRBV9, the J call TRBJ1-2; weak D call: TRBD1 (5 bases). The clonotype comes from a woman younger than 30 in good health and CMV-seronegative. CDR3 DNA sequence: TGTGCCAGCAGCGTAGCTGACAGCCTGAAGCGCCCCTATGGCTACACCTTC. Amino acids: CASSVADSLKRPYGYTF.